The present T cell receptor (beta chain) was sequenced within a study of CXCR3-negative and CXCR3-positive naive CD8 T cells. Overall study results and limits: Hydrophobicity was higher for TRB CDR3s found in CXCR3-positive naive cells than in CXCR3-negative naive cells. Comparably high diversity marked both naive subsets, whereas memory CD8+ cells had much lower diversity. Partial loss of CXCR3 expression followed cryopreservation; most assays used fresh PBMCs.

The method, 5' RACE with UMI labels, was used to prepare the TRB cDNA libraries. TCRdb re-called the 5' RACE reads; every CDR3 protein appears as one record, without DNA. The sample data list 90,000 to 95,000 distinct CDR3 sequences. Subsets of CD8+ T cells were each sorted in triplicate at about 300,000 cells apiece. This CDR3 is 15 amino acids long. The germline V gene encodes CDR1 SEHNR and CDR2 FQNEAQ (reference sequence). In the case of this clonotype: Its antigen is as yet unknown.

The V call is TRBV7-9, the J call TRBJ1-2; the TCRdb call, TRBD1, lacks DNA for checking. The source material was naive CXCR3- CD8+ T cells from blood. The subset: CD45RO-CCR7+CD27+CD95- naive CD8+ T cells lacking CXCR3 (TNR3-). The TCR originated in a human donor in good health. Some clones in this sample may be carry-over from other donors' samples. This CDR3 reads CASSVLGTDGYGYTF.